The rows below give T cell receptor beta chains drawn from one sample of a study of response to subunit inactivated influenza vaccine. TCRdb analysed the RT-PCR reads with MiXCR anew, one entry per CDR3 protein. The repertoire holds some 850,000 distinct CDR3 sequences, with around a sixth as singletons. The material was PBMCs from blood, obtained more than 4 days after vaccination. The receptors shown here come from a man aged 50-59 years who received an inactivated influenza vaccine. Both conserved end residues are part of each CDR3. A D gene is named only where the DNA matches it firmly. Clone size, where shown, is once, few, many, or a class for clones that have expanded.

V gene	D gene	J gene	clone size	CDR3 protein	CDR3 DNA
TRBV11-2	.	TRBJ2-7	few	CASSLVWSPYEQYF	TGTGCCAGCAGCTTAGTTTGGAGCCCCTACGAGCAGTACTTC
TRBV15	.	TRBJ2-1	many	CATSREFGYNEQFF	TGTGCCACCAGCAGAGAGTTCGGATACAATGAGCAGTTCTTC
TRBV7-8	.	TRBJ2-2	many	CASSSVRLSSGELFF	TGTGCCAGCAGCTCCGTAAGGTTATCGTCCGGGGAGCTGTTTTTT
TRBV7-3	TRBD1	TRBJ2-5	.	CASSPDGTVNQETQYF	TGTGCCAGCAGCCCTGACGGGACAGTGAATCAAGAGACCCAGTACTTC
TRBV4-3	TRBD1	TRBJ2-3	many	CASSQDLPGQGTDTQYF	TGCGCCAGCAGCCAAGACCTACCGGGACAGGGGACAGATACGCAGTATTTT
TRBV15	.	TRBJ2-7	.	CATSNKYYEQYF	TGTGCCACCAGCAACAAGTACTACGAGCAGTACTTC
TRBV11-3	.	TRBJ2-5	.	CASSPWMTSPQETQYF	TGTGCCAGCAGCCCCTGGATGACAAGCCCCCAAGAGACCCAGTACTTC
TRBV12-3/TRBV12-4	.	TRBJ2-5	many	CASSSTVGETQYF	TGTGCCAGCAGTTCAACAGTGGGGGAGACCCAGTACTTC
TRBV7-2	.	TRBJ1-1	many	CASSPRTEAFF	TGTGCCAGCAGCCCCAGGACTGAAGCTTTCTTT
TRBV24-1	TRBD2	TRBJ2-1	few	CATSASGRAGEQFF	TGTGCCACCAGCGCTAGCGGGAGGGCAGGTGAGCAGTTCTTC
TRBV18	TRBD1	TRBJ2-5	few	CASSPRTGVETQYF	TGTGCCAGCTCACCTCGGACAGGGGTCGAGACCCAGTACTTC
TRBV11-1	TRBD2	TRBJ2-1	.	CASSLNGHRRRASGSDEQFF	TGTGCCAGCAGCTTAAACGGGCACCGGAGGCGCGCTAGCGGGAGTGATGAGCAGTTCTTC
TRBV27	TRBD2	TRBJ2-1	.	CASSPGLAAPSSYNEQFF	TGTGCCAGCAGTCCTGGACTAGCGGCCCCGAGCTCCTACAATGAGCAGTTCTTC
TRBV10-3	TRBD1	TRBJ2-2	many	CAISAGTGANTGELFF	TGTGCCATCAGTGCTGGGACAGGGGCGAACACCGGGGAGCTGTTTTTT
TRBV6-5	TRBD1	TRBJ2-1	few	CASSYRDREHEQFF	TGTGCCAGCAGTTACCGGGACAGGGAGCATGAGCAGTTCTTC
TRBV28	TRBD1	TRBJ2-5	few	CASSSGDREETQYF	TGTGCCAGCAGTTCAGGGGACAGAGAAGAGACCCAGTACTTC
TRBV4-3	TRBD1	TRBJ2-2	many	CASSQEPTGGNTGELFF	TGCGCCAGCAGCCAAGAACCGACAGGGGGAAACACCGGGGAGCTGTTTTTT
TRBV29-1	.	TRBJ2-6	few	CSVKSGAGANVLTF	TGCAGCGTCAAGTCAGGGGCTGGGGCCAACGTCCTGACTTTC
TRBV29-1	.	TRBJ2-1	.	CSVYPGLIPTYNEQFF	TGCAGCGTTTACCCGGGACTGATCCCCACCTACAATGAGCAGTTCTTC
TRBV12-3/TRBV12-4	TRBD2	TRBJ2-1	few	CASRASGGFYEQFF	TGTGCCAGCAGGGCTAGCGGGGGGTTCTATGAGCAGTTCTTC
TRBV20-1	.	TRBJ2-3	.	CSASGRRARTDTQYF	TGCAGTGCTTCCGGAAGAAGGGCACGCACAGATACGCAGTATTTT
TRBV7-2	.	TRBJ2-3	.	CAIRGYTDTQYF	TGTGCCATCCGGGGTTACACAGATACGCAGTATTTT
TRBV20-1	.	TRBJ2-3	few	CSATGVDTQYF	TGCAGTGCTACCGGGGTGGATACGCAGTATTTT
TRBV20-1	TRBD2	TRBJ2-4	many	CSADVAGTKNIQYF	TGCAGTGCTGACGTAGCGGGGACCAAAAACATTCAGTACTTC
TRBV7-9	.	TRBJ2-1	.	CASIGDYNEQFF	TGTGCCAGCATAGGAGACTACAATGAGCAGTTCTTC
TRBV29-1	.	TRBJ2-7	few	CSVAGTLGYYEQYF	TGCAGCGTTGCCGGGACATTGGGATACTACGAGCAGTACTTC
TRBV20-1	TRBD2	TRBJ2-1	many	CSATRNRDYGFF	TGCAGTGCGACCCGAAACCGGGACTACGGGTTCTTC
TRBV5-1	TRBD1	TRBJ2-1	few	CASSANRGHYNEQFF	TGCGCCAGCAGCGCCAACAGGGGCCACTACAATGAGCAGTTCTTC
TRBV11-2	TRBD2	TRBJ2-3	few	CASSSPSGTSGGVTDTQYF	TGTGCCAGCAGCTCCCCGTCCGGGACTAGCGGGGGGGTCACAGATACGCAGTATTTT
TRBV15	.	TRBJ2-1	.	CATSPPGRNNEQFF	TGTGCCACCAGCCCCCCTGGGCGGAATAATGAGCAGTTCTTC
TRBV5-1	.	TRBJ2-1	.	CASSRKGQEGYNEQFF	TGCGCCAGCAGCCGTAAAGGACAGGAGGGTTACAATGAGCAGTTCTTC
TRBV12-3/TRBV12-4	.	TRBJ1-4	.	CASRLGPPANEKLFF	TGTGCCAGCAGGCTCGGGCCCCCGGCTAATGAAAAACTGTTTTTT
TRBV19	.	TRBJ2-1	.	CATKQHATQRSYNEQFF	TGTGCCACCAAACAGCACGCCACCCAACGCTCCTACAATGAGCAGTTCTTC
TRBV7-9	.	TRBJ2-3	.	CASSRSGPSTDTQYF	TGTGCCAGCAGCCGTAGCGGCCCTAGCACAGATACGCAGTATTTT
TRBV7-8	TRBD1	TRBJ1-5	.	CASSPRQGRNQPQHF	TGTGCCAGCAGCCCCCGACAGGGACGTAATCAGCCCCAGCATTTT
TRBV4-2	.	TRBJ2-1	few	CASSHTGTEGNEQFF	TGTGCCAGCAGCCACACCGGGACCGAGGGGAATGAGCAGTTCTTC